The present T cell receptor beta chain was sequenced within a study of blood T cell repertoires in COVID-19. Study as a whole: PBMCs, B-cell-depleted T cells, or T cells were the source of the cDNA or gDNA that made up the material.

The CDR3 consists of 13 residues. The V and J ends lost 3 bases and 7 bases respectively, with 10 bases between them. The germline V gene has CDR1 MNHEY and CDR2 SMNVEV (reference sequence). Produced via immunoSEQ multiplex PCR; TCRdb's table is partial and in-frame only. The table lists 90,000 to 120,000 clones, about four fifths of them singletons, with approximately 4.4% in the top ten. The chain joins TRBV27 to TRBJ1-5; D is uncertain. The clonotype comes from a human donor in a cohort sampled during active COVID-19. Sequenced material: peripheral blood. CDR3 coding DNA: TGTGCCAGCAGTTTTGGCGCCGGGCAGCCCCAGCATTTT. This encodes CASSFGAGQPQHF.